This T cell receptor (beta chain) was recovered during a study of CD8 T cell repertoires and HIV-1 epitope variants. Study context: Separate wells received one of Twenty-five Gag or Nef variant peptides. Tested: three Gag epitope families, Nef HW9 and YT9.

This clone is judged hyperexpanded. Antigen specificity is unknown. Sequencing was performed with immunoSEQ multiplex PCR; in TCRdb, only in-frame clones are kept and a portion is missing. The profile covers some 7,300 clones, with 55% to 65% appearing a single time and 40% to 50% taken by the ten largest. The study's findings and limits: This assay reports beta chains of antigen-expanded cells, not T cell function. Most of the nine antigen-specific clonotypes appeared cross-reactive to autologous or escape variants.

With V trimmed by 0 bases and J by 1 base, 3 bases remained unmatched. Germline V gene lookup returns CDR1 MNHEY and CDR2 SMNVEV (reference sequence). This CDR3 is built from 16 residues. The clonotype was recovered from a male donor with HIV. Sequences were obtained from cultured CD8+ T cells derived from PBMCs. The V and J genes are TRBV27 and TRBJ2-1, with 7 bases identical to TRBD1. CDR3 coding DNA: TGTGCCAGCAGTTTATCACAGGGGATATCCTACAATGAGCAGTTCTTC. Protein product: CASSLSQGISYNEQFF.